A single sample gave rise to the 27 T cell receptor beta chains below, sequenced in a study of blood T cell repertoires in COVID-19. The method was immunoSEQ multiplex PCR; TCRdb's version includes in-frame clones alone and lacks a portion of them. The sample has under 100,000 clones; roughly 80% are singletons. Sequences were obtained from peripheral blood. The receptors were sampled from a woman in her thirties or forties with active or convalescent COVID-19.

V and J are TRBV5-6 and TRBJ2-1, with 8 bases matching TRBD1. The J segment lost 4 bases and the V segment lost 2 bases, leaving 8 bases of the junction unmatched. Germline V gives CDR1 SGHDT, CDR2 YYEEEE. This CDR3 spans 16 amino acids. The DNA of the CDR3 is TGTGCCAGCAGCTTACTCGAGACAGGGGTTTACAATGAGCAGTTCTTC. Protein sequence: CASSLLETGVYNEQFF.

The rearrangement joins TRBV3-1 (or the pseudogene TRBV3-2) to TRBJ2-1; D may be TRBD2 (7 bases). In germline, CDR1 is LGHDT, CDR2 YNNKEL (reference sequence). Trimming took 4 bases from V and 8 from J, leaving 12 bases between them. The CDR3 is 13 amino acids. The CDR3 sequence: CASSRRGADEQFF. The DNA of the CDR3 is TGTGCCAGCAGCCGCCGGGGGGCCGATGAGCAGTTCTTC.

J is TRBJ2-5 and V is TRBV6-5; 11 bases fit TRBD1. V lost 4 bases to trimming and J lost 2 bases; unmatched junction nucleotides: 3. Per the germline V gene, CDR1 is MNHEY and CDR2 is SVGAGI. The CDR3 length is 15 residues. The CDR3 protein is CASSSRDRGQETQYF. CDR3 nucleotides: TGTGCCAGCAGTTCCCGGGACAGGGGGCAAGAGACCCAGTACTTC.

This clone was observed a single time. This CDR3 is CASSQGYGGQETQYF. As DNA, the CDR3 is TGTGCCAGCAGCCAAGGGTACGGGGGGCAAGAGACCCAGTACTTC. The gene calls are TRBV4-2 and TRBJ2-5; 7 nucleotides align to TRBD2. J lost 2 bases, V lost 1 base, and 4 bases had no gene match. The germline V gene has CDR1 LGHNA and CDR2 YNFKEQ. The CDR3 runs 15 residues.

The genes are TRBV19 and TRBJ2-7; 12 nucleotides align to TRBD1. Germline loops: CDR1 LNHDA, CDR2 SQIVND (reference sequence). The V and J ends lost 10 bases and 6 bases, in that order; junction bases with no gene match: 7. There are 13 residues in the CDR3. As DNA, the CDR3 is TGTGCCACCACGGGACAGGGGGCAGGCGAGCAGTACTTC. Translating it yields CATTGQGAGEQYF.

The J gene is TRBJ2-2, the V gene TRBV28; maybe TRBD2 (5 bases). V lost 5 bases and J 5 bases, leaving 9 bases between the germline ends. The germline CDR1 and CDR2 sequences are MDHEN and SYDVKM. The CDR3 sequence is 13 residues long. In DNA, the CDR3 is TGTGCCAGCAGTCATCGAGGGACCGGGGAGCTGTTTTTT. It yields the protein CASSHRGTGELFF.

The rearrangement joins TRBV6-5 to TRBJ2-3; the match to TRBD1 covers 7 bases. Germline assignment: CDR1 MNHEY and CDR2 SVGAGI. V lost 5 bases, J lost 3 bases, and 8 bases stayed unmatched. The CDR3 sequence is 15 residues long. The CDR3 coding sequence is TGTGCCAGCAGTACAGACAGGGTGGCGACAGATACGCAGTATTTT. Its translation is CASSTDRVATDTQYF.

The gene calls are TRBV25-1 and TRBJ1-6; maybe TRBD1 (5 bases). V was cut by 6 bases and J by 1 base, with 7 bases left in between. The CDR3 sequence is 14 residues long. Germline lookup yields CDR1 MGHDK and CDR2 SYGVNS. The CDR3 reads CASRGASYNSPLHF. The CDR3 region has the DNA TGTGCCAGCAGAGGGGCGTCCTATAATTCACCCCTCCACTTT.

The CDR3 DNA is TGTGCCAGCAGCCCCCGGAGCGCCAGAGTTCAGTTCTTC. This gives the protein CASSPRSARVQFF. The V call is TRBV2, the J call TRBJ2-1, with D unresolved. Germline loops: CDR1 SNHLY, CDR2 FYNNEI. CDR3 length: 13 residues. Trimming removed 6 bases at V and 13 bases at J, with 19 bases between.

The gene calls are TRBV7-3 and TRBJ2-7, with TRBD2 identical over 14 bases. V trimming: 1 base; J trimming: 3 bases; junction bases outside the gene matches: 8. Germline CDR1 SGHTA, CDR2 FQGTGA. The CDR3 consists of 18 residues. The CDR3 DNA is TGTGCCAGCAGCTTAAAGGTGGGACTAGCGGGAGTCAGCTACGAGCAGTACTTC. This encodes CASSLKVGLAGVSYEQYF. Based on the CDR3 plus reference TRBV7-3 and TRBJ2-7, the full variable domain is GAGVSQTPSNKVTEKGKYVELRCDPISGHTALYWYRQSLGQGPEFLIYFQGTGAADDSGLPNDRFFAVRPEGSVSTLKIQRTERGDSAVYLCASSLKVGLAGVSYEQYFGPGTRLTVT.

J is TRBJ2-7 and V is TRBV28, with D maybe TRBD1 (6 bases). The germline V gene encodes CDR1 MDHEN and CDR2 SYDVKM. This CDR3 is 15 amino acids long. V was pared by 6 bases and J by 3 bases, with 18 bases between. CDR3 region: CASRHVRDTHYEQYF. The CDR3 nucleotides are TGTGCCAGCAGGCATGTCCGGGACACACACTACGAGCAGTACTTC.

This clone was seen just once. This chain connects TRBV6-2 or TRBV6-3 to TRBJ2-5; 12 bases agree with TRBD2. The V segment lost 5 bases and the J segment 5 bases; nucleotides outside the gene matches: 6. The CDR3 runs to 15 residues. CDR1 is MNHEY, CDR2 SVGEGT, per germline. DNA of the CDR3: TGTGCCAGCAGTCGGCAACTAGCGGGGGGTGAGACCCAGTACTTC. Residues: CASSRQLAGGETQYF.

The V and J genes are TRBV5-6 and TRBJ1-4; 8 nucleotides match TRBD1. The germline CDR1 and CDR2 sequences are SGHDT and YYEEEE. The ends lost 1 base at V and 0 bases at J; junction bases unmatched: 5. The CDR3 is 17 residues long. CDR3 DNA sequence: TGTGCCAGCAGCTTGTTTAGGACAGGGTCAACTAATGAAAAACTGTTTTTT. It encodes CASSLFRTGSTNEKLFF.

V is TRBV7-2 and J is TRBJ2-7, with 8 bases that match TRBD2. After removal of 5 bases from V and 0 bases from J, the junction contained 6 bases not matched to a gene. Germline V gene lookup returns CDR1 SGHTA and CDR2 FQGNSA. The CDR3 is 15 amino acids. The CDR3, as DNA: TGTGCCAGCAGCCTTCGGGGGGGTTTCTCCTACGAGCAGTACTTC. Translation gives CASSLRGGFSYEQYF.

The rearrangement joins TRBV7-6 to TRBJ2-3; 8 bases match TRBD2. From germline, CDR1 is SGHVS and CDR2 FNYEAQ. The ends lost 5 bases at V and 3 bases at J; junction bases unmatched: 10. CDR3 size: 16 residues. The DNA for the CDR3 is TGTGCCAGCAGCCTCTCGGCGGGGGGATCTACAGATACGCAGTATTTT. Protein product: CASSLSAGGSTDTQYF. Combining the CDR3 with reference TRBV7-6 and TRBJ2-3 gives the whole variable domain GAGVSQSPRYKVTKRGQDVALRCDPISGHVSLYWYRQALGQGPEFLTYFNYEAQQDKSGLPNDRFSAERPEGSISTLTIQRTEQRDSAMYRCASSLSAGGSTDTQYFGPGTRLTVL.

The chain combines TRBV30 with TRBJ1-2; D is unclear. CDR1 GTSNPN and CDR2 SVGIG come from the germline V gene (reference sequence). Trimming took off 3 bases at V and 1 base at J, with 6 bases between the two ends. CDR3 length equals 12 residues. CDR3 loop: CAWSNSNYGYTF. The DNA for the CDR3 is TGTGCCTGGAGCAACAGTAACTATGGCTACACCTTC.

This clone was seen a few times. The rearrangement joins TRBV7-9 to TRBJ2-7; D possibly corresponds to TRBD1 (6 bases). Deletions cut 0 bases from V and 2 bases from J, with 8 bases between. The CDR3 has 14 residues. Germline V lookup: CDR1 SEHNR, CDR2 FQNEAQ (reference sequence). CDR3: CASSLAWTAYEQYF. CDR3 bases: TGTGCCAGCAGCTTAGCGTGGACAGCCTACGAGCAGTACTTC. The full variable domain, completed using reference TRBV7-9 and TRBJ2-7, is DTGVSQNPRHKITKRGQNVTFRCDPISEHNRLYWYRQTLGQGPEFLTYFQNEAQLEKSRLLSDRFSAERPKGSFSTLEIQRTEQGDSAMYLCASSLAWTAYEQYFGPGTRLTVT.

The genes are TRBV27 and TRBJ1-2; TRBD1 might be the D (6 bases). In germline, CDR1 is MNHEY, CDR2 SMNVEV (reference sequence). Between the trimmed V and J ends, which lost 5 bases and 4 bases, there was a span of 26 bases. The CDR3 covers 18 residues. CDR3 nucleotide sequence: TGTGCCAGCAGTACCCGGACAGCTCCCCATGGTATAGGCTATGGCTACACCTTC. Residues: CASSTRTAPHGIGYGYTF.

This chain joins TRBV27 and TRBJ2-3; weak D call: TRBD2 (5 bases). CDR1 MNHEY and CDR2 SMNVEV come from the germline V gene (reference sequence). The CDR3 sequence is 12 residues long. Trimming cost V 4 bases and J 6 bases, with 8 bases left between them. The CDR3 DNA reads TGTGCCAGCAGTTCCGGCGGGGATACGCAGTATTTT. Its translation: CASSSGGDTQYF.

This chain connects TRBV6-1 to TRBJ1-2, with 8 positions matching TRBD1. The J segment lost 7 bases and the V segment lost 8 bases, leaving 9 bases of the junction unmatched. Germline CDR1 reads MNHNS; CDR2 reads SASEGT. CDR3 size: 13 residues. CDR3 nucleotides: TGTGCCAGCTCCGCAGGGGGCCGGCTTGGCTACACCTTC. As protein: CASSAGGRLGYTF.

V gene TRBV7-9 combines with J gene TRBJ1-2, with 9 positions matching TRBD1. The V gene end was trimmed by 5 bases and the J gene end by 1 base; junction bases not matched to a gene: 8. CDR1 SEHNR and CDR2 FQNEAQ come from the germline V gene (reference sequence). The CDR3 consists of 16 residues. The CDR3 loop is CASSPPDRGNNYGYTF. The DNA for the CDR3 is TGTGCCAGCAGCCCCCCCGACAGGGGGAATAACTATGGCTACACCTTC.

The chain employs TRBV19 and TRBJ2-2; D gene unclear. Germline loops: CDR1 LNHDA, CDR2 SQIVND (reference sequence). Trimming cost V 5 bases and J 5 bases, with 12 bases left between them. CDR3 length equals 14 residues. This CDR3 is CASSAHTGTGELFF. CDR3 nucleotide sequence: TGTGCCAGTAGTGCCCATACCGGGACCGGGGAGCTGTTTTTT.

The sample holds many counts of this clone. This chain connects TRBV4-1 to TRBJ2-7, with 7 bases that match TRBD2. The CDR3 sequence is 18 residues long. Trimming at V came to 8 bases and at J to 5 bases, leaving 24 bases not matched to a gene. Germline CDR1 reads MGHRA; CDR2 reads YSYEKL. CDR3 in amino acids: CASAGLGREAGILHEQYF. CDR3 nucleotides: TGCGCCAGCGCGGGGTTAGGGAGGGAAGCGGGAATCTTGCACGAGCAGTACTTC.

V gene TRBV6-5 combines with J gene TRBJ1-5; 11 positions match TRBD1. This CDR3 contains 14 residues. Trimming removed 7 bases from V and 7 bases from J; junction bases left unmatched: 6. CDR1 and CDR2 from the germline V gene are MNHEY and SVGAGI. The CDR3 here is CASTGTGGRQPQHF. The CDR3 DNA reads TGTGCCAGCACCGGGACAGGGGGAAGACAGCCCCAGCATTTT.

V is TRBV5-1 and J is TRBJ2-3; D may be TRBD2 (5 bases). From germline, CDR1 is SGHRS and CDR2 YFSETQ. V lost 0 bases and J lost 0, with 17 bases in between. The CDR3 consists of 18 residues. CDR3 sequence: CASSLGALLVTSTDTQYF. The DNA for the CDR3 is TGCGCCAGCAGCTTGGGGGCCCTACTAGTGACTAGCACAGATACGCAGTATTTT. Using reference TRBV5-1 and TRBJ2-3 for the parts outside the CDR3, the full variable domain is KAGVTQTPRYLIKTRGQQVTLSCSPISGHRSVSWYQQTPGQGLQFLFEYFSETQRNKGNFPGRFSGRQFSNSRSEMNVSTLELGDSALYLCASSLGALLVTSTDTQYFGPGTRLTVL.

This chain connects TRBV28 to TRBJ1-5, with no clear D. The germline gives CDR1 MDHEN, CDR2 SYDVKM. This CDR3 has 12 amino acids. Trimming cost V 5 bases and J 9 bases, with 11 bases left between them. The CDR3 region is CASSPPSLPQHF. CDR3 nucleotide sequence: TGTGCCAGCAGTCCGCCTTCACTGCCCCAGCATTTT.

This chain links TRBV29-1 with TRBJ2-7; 7 bases fit TRBD1. Germline V lookup: CDR1 SQVTM, CDR2 ANQGSEA. J lost 2 bases, V lost 7 bases, and 8 bases had no gene match. This CDR3 is built from 13 residues. CDR3 amino acids: CSASKTGTYEQYF. For the CDR3, the DNA is TGCAGCGCCTCGAAGACAGGGACCTACGAGCAGTACTTC.